This TCR beta chain was documented in a study of T cell repertoires in cytomegalovirus infection. Study in general: Used in the study were CMV epitopes, some recently identified and HLA-C-restricted, others well-studied and HLA-B-restricted. Signatures in public TCR beta sequences pointed to both CMV infection and matching HLA type. Study-level results: Totalled public TCR beta family frequency picked out people who carried CMV plus the relevant HLA. Clonotypes of TCR beta that were HLA-C-restricted and CMV-specific dominated the ex vivo response.

The CDR3 contains 11 residues. Per germline, CDR1 SQVTM and CDR2 ANQGSEA. V gave up 2 bases and J gave up 3 bases, with 4 bases separating them. From the reads, TCRdb called clonotypes with MiXCR, one entry per CDR3 protein. The sample lists fewer than 65,000 distinct CDR3 sequences; roughly 20% were seen once. This clonotype has a handful of counts. Its target is not known. The V gene is TRBV29-1, the J gene TRBJ1-2; D is ambiguous. The clonotype originates from a human donor in good health (CMV status not recorded). Some clones in this sample may be carry-over from other donors' samples. The input for sequencing was CD8+ T cells from cultured PBMCs, taken from culture after CMV antigen stimulation. The CDR3, as DNA: TGCAGCGTTGAACTCCACTATGGCTACACCTTC. As protein: CSVELHYGYTF.